Listed below are T cell receptor beta chains from one sample, sequenced in a study of T cell changes during pregnancy in multiple sclerosis. The data were produced by immunoSEQ multiplex PCR, yet TCRdb's version contains in-frame clones alone and is incomplete. The table includes under 55,000 clones, 94% detected once. The specimen comprised CD4+ T cells from peripheral blood mononuclear cells, sampled in the third trimester of pregnancy. Source of these receptors: a female donor with multiple sclerosis, enrolled in a pregnancy study. Both conserved end residues are trimmed from each CDR3.

cdr3_length j_call v_call cdr3_aa
12 TRBJ2-7 TRBV7-2 ASSLIARGDEQY
13 TRBJ1-4 TRBV9 ASSGTGIGNEKLF
12 TRBJ1-5 TRBV19 ASSIWDKNQPQH
12 TRBJ1-1 TRBV19 ASTITGGGTEAF
11 TRBJ1-5 TRBV18 ASSPDPVQPQH
12 TRBJ2-1 TRBV7-2 ASSQDRDYNEQF
14 TRBJ1-2 TRBV27 ASRFAGTGDNYGYT
12 TRBJ1-3 TRBV27 ASSFRGSGNTIY
13 TRBJ2-7 TRBV7-9 ASSFGTSGTYEQY
14 TRBJ2-2 TRBV19 ASSIVGGTNTGELF
12 TRBJ1-5 TRBV30 ALTPGQSRQPQH
13 TRBJ1-2 TRBV28 ASSPFGTDIYGYT
11 TRBJ1-5 TRBV29-1 SVRSGPNQPQH
8 TRBJ1-1 TRBV20-1 SAQNTEAF
14 TRBJ2-1 TRBV5-5 ASNLFGSSAYNEQF
14 TRBJ2-7 TRBV7-8 ASSLATSGRAYEQY
15 TRBJ2-1 TRBV7-3 ASSLRAGGPSYNEQF
11 TRBJ1-1 TRBV5-1 ASSPIIDTEAF
11 TRBJ1-1 TRBV25-1 ASSVTGSTEAF
16 TRBJ2-3 TRBV7-3 ASSLTVGTRGNTDTQY
14 TRBJ2-2 TRBV9 ASSPGQGVGTGELF
13 TRBJ2-1 TRBV28 ASSFKLAIHNEQF
11 TRBJ1-2 TRBV7-3 ASTADRGDGYT
11 TRBJ2-7 TRBV30 AWSSEFSYEQY
13 TRBJ2-3 TRBV9 ASSAGQGLTDTQY
12 TRBJ1-6 TRBV6-1 ASSEVEGESPLH
14 TRBJ1-4 TRBV6-5 ASSYIPGQRNEKLF
12 TRBJ2-3 TRBV10-3 AIRAGLAADTQY
12 TRBJ1-1 TRBV30 AWSGPVENTEAF
12 TRBJ1-5 TRBV28 ASSLIQGNQPQH
12 TRBJ2-7 TRBV11-2 ASRYQSLVPEQY
12 TRBJ1-6 TRBV21-1 ASTTGNGNSPLH
18 TRBJ2-1 TRBV4-1 ASSQDGTSGGQSSYNEQF
11 TRBJ1-1 TRBV28 ASQGEGDTEAF
12 TRBJ1-1 TRBV19 ASSILAAYAEAF
11 TRBJ2-7 TRBV30 AWAGLFGYEQY
11 TRBJ2-2 TRBV5-6 ASSDAGTGELF
9 TRBJ1-1 TRBV30 AWSSNRGTF
12 TRBJ2-2 TRBV19 ASSMTGNTGELF
13 TRBJ1-4 TRBV4-3 ASSQGQAPNEKLF
11 TRBJ1-5 TRBV2 ASSGQGNQPQH
15 TRBJ2-3 TRBV5-4 ASSSGTSGRNTDTQY
13 TRBJ1-6 TRBV7-8 ASSPSGLYNSPLH
13 TRBJ2-1 TRBV19 ASKDPGRAYNEQF
11 TRBJ2-7 TRBV5-1 ASTRGDSTEQY
12 TRBJ1-5 TRBV30 AWSPGGGNQPQH
13 TRBJ2-1 TRBV18 ASTPRDFGVNEQF
11 TRBJ1-1 TRBV5-4 ASSSVGIRSAF
12 TRBJ2-5 TRBV28 ASSAPGAGETQY